This T cell receptor beta chain was captured in a study of blood T cell repertoires in COVID-19. Study summary: The cDNA or gDNA used as material had been derived from T cells, B-cell-depleted T cells, or PBMCs.

Study processing details: Reference gene primer amplification in the assay estimated nucleated cell counts. Profiled with immunoSEQ multiplex PCR; TCRdb holds only in-frame clones, not every one. V and J calls and clone size are given by that table; D and trimming were obtained from the DNA. The data show 150,000 to 200,000 clones, roughly 88% seen once. The TCR sequence derives from a man aged 18 to 30 with COVID-19, enrolled during active disease. Source material: peripheral blood.

The CDR3 DNA follows: TGTGCCAGCAGTTTACCCCCAGGGATTAATCAGCCCCAGCATTTT. It yields the protein CASSLPPGINQPQHF. The V gene is TRBV28, the J gene TRBJ1-5, with D perhaps TRBD1 (5 bases). There are 15 residues in the CDR3. Trimming left V 2 bases short and J 4 bases short, with 12 bases between. Per germline, CDR1 MDHEN and CDR2 SYDVKM.